Each of the 28 T cell receptor beta chains below was sequenced from the same sample in a study of radiation and T cells in renal cell carcinoma. The table came from immunoSEQ multiplex PCR; TCRdb's copy has only in-frame clones and leaves some out. The sample has around 170,000 clones, 88% seen once; the top ten hold about 11%. As for time point: blood 4 weeks post-SBRT, at nephrectomy. Treatment defined: 15 Gy SBRT to primary tumor, nephrectomy 4 weeks later. The sample in question was blood, obtained from a patient whose treatment included radiotherapy and nephrectomy. The receptors shown here come from a woman in her forties or fifties with renal cell carcinoma.

Worth noting for this clone: One junction end does not reproduce the germline sequence, and a read error may be involved. The chain recombines TRBV2 with TRBJ1-2; TRBD1 matches at 11 bases. The V gene's germline CDR1 is SNHLY and CDR2 FYNNEI. The CDR3 covers 14 residues. This CDR3 is CASFVGTGGRAYSF. CDR3 nucleotide sequence: TGTGCCAGCTTCGTCGGGACAGGGGGGAGGGCCTATTCCTTC. The complete variable domain, with remaining parts taken from reference TRBV2 and TRBJ1-2, reads EPEVTQTPSHQVTQMGQEVILRCVPISNHLYFYWYRQILGQKVEFLVSFYNNEISEKSEIFDDQFSVERPDGSNFTLKIRSTKLEDSAMYFCASFVGTGGRAYSFGSGTRLTVV.

Only a few counts were recorded for this clone. The chain joins TRBV6-6 to TRBJ1-1; 8 bases are a match to TRBD1. The CDR3 sequence is 16 residues long. J was trimmed by 2 bases and V by 5 bases; bases with no gene match: 10. From germline, CDR1 is MNHNY and CDR2 SVGAGI (reference sequence). The CDR3 DNA reads TGTGCCAGCAGTACTACGGACAGGGCCCATAACACTGAAGCTTTCTTT. Its translation is CASSTTDRAHNTEAFF.

This rearrangement joins TRBV6-5 to TRBJ1-2; D is unresolved. Trimming shortened V by 7 bases and J by 0 bases, and 12 bases separated the two germline ends. Germline CDR1 and CDR2: MNHEY and SVGAGI. This CDR3 comprises 14 residues. For the CDR3, the DNA is TGTGCCAGCACCTACGGCCAAACTAACTATGGCTACACCTTC. It translates to CASTYGQTNYGYTF.

The rearrangement uses TRBV9 and TRBJ2-5; TRBD2 is a possible D gene (6 bases). The CDR3 loop spans 17 amino acids. CDR1 SGDLS and CDR2 YYNGEE come from the germline V gene. Trimming shortened V by 3 bases and J by 2 bases, and 20 bases separated the two germline ends. In DNA form, the CDR3 reads TGTGCCAGCAGCGCTGGAAGAACTGGGACTTTGCAAGAGACCCAGTACTTC. This translates into CASSAGRTGTLQETQYF.

This chain connects TRBV4-2 to TRBJ2-5, with 12 positions matching TRBD2. The CDR3 contains 18 residues. Germline V gene lookup returns CDR1 LGHNA and CDR2 YNFKEQ. J gave up 5 bases and V 1 base, and 11 bases lay outside the gene matches. Written as DNA, the CDR3 is TGTGCCAGCAGCCAAGGGACTAGCGGGGTATATGGGTCGGAGACCCAGTACTTC. Residues: CASSQGTSGVYGSETQYF.

This CDR3 is CASSQKDKANSPLHF. Here the CDR3 DNA reads TGTGCCAGCAGCCAAAAAGATAAAGCCAATTCACCCCTCCACTTT. The chain has TRBV4-2 and TRBJ1-6, with D hard to call. The CDR3 totals 15 residues. The germline V gene encodes CDR1 LGHNA and CDR2 YNFKEQ. V lost 2 bases to trimming and J lost 7 bases, with 12 bases between them.

J is TRBJ1-5 and V is TRBV7-9, with 7 bases aligning to TRBD1. The CDR3 totals 15 residues. Germline V gives CDR1 SEHNR, CDR2 FQNEAQ (reference sequence). V shed 1 base and J 4 bases; nucleotides not matched to a gene: 4. CDR3 nucleotides: TGTGCCAGCAGCTTAGAGTCAGGGGGGAATCAGCCCCAGCATTTT. Protein product: CASSLESGGNQPQHF.

The CDR3 here is CASSLDPGTYEQYF. The CDR3 DNA reads as TGCGCCAGCAGCTTGGATCCAGGGACGTACGAGCAGTACTTC. The rearrangement uses TRBV5-1 and TRBJ2-7; either TRBD1 or TRBD2 may supply D (5 bases each). Trimming took 0 bases from V and 4 from J, leaving 11 bases between them. The CDR3 length is 14 residues. Germline values: CDR1 SGHRS, CDR2 YFSETQ.

V usage is TRBV7-8 and J usage is TRBJ1-2, with 9 bases aligning to TRBD1. The CDR3 is 14 residues long. Germline CDR1 reads SGHVS; CDR2 reads FQNEAQ. Trimming took 1 base from V and 5 from J; bases not matched to a gene: 2. In DNA form, the CDR3 reads TGTGCCAGCAGCTTAGGAGGACAGGGGTATGGCTACACCTTC. Translated, it gives CASSLGGQGYGYTF. Complete variable domain (other parts from reference TRBV7-8 and TRBJ1-2): GAGVSQSPRYKVAKRGQDVALRCDPISGHVSLFWYQQALGQGPEFLTYFQNEAQLDKSGLPSDRFFAERPEGSVSTLKIQRTQQEDSAVYLCASSLGGQGYGYTFGSGTRLTVV.

The genes are TRBV2 and TRBJ1-6, with D unresolved. The ends were cut back, 8 bases at V and 4 bases at J, with 9 bases in the middle. This CDR3 is built from 13 residues. CDR1 is SNHLY and CDR2 is FYNNEI in the germline V gene. CDR3 DNA: TGTGCCAGCTCGAATCCTTATAATTCACCCCTCCACTTT. Encoded protein: CASSNPYNSPLHF.

The chain is built from TRBV7-2 and TRBJ1-4; the D gene is possibly TRBD1 (5 bases). The CDR3 sequence is 16 residues long. CDR1 is SGHTA, CDR2 FQGNSA, per germline. The V end was cut by 1 base, the J end by 7 bases, with 16 bases between. CDR3 sequence reads: CASSLEGAGNREKLFF. Written as DNA, the CDR3 is TGTGCCAGCAGCTTAGAAGGAGCAGGGAATCGTGAAAAACTGTTTTTT.

In DNA form, the CDR3 reads TGTGCCAGAAGCTTCGAGGTCTTCAGCGGGGTTGCCACAGATACGCAGTATTTT. Its protein is CARSFEVFSGVATDTQYF. The chain recombines TRBV5-3 with TRBJ2-3; 7 nucleotides match TRBD2. TRBV5-3 belongs to the ORF category, with a function that is uncertain. The CDR3 has 18 residues. J gave up 2 bases and V 2 bases, and 14 bases lay outside the gene matches.

This chain links TRBV21-1 with TRBJ2-7; the table gives TRBD1 as D, unverified against the DNA. TRBV21-1 is marked as a pseudogene. This CDR3 has 14 amino acids. The CDR3, as DNA: TGTGCCAGCAGCAAAGGTACCAGGGCTTACGAGCAGTACTTC. Amino acid sequence: CASSKGTRAYEQYF.

This clone was observed a single time. The CDR3 is CASSSRTGRDYGYTF. The CDR3 bases are TGCGCCAGCAGCTCCAGGACAGGGAGGGACTATGGCTACACCTTC. The rearrangement uses TRBV5-1 and TRBJ1-2; 8 positions match TRBD1. V was clipped by 3 bases and J by 3 bases; unmatched bases: 7. Germline V lookup: CDR1 SGHRS, CDR2 YFSETQ. CDR3 length: 15 residues.

V and J are TRBV18 and TRBJ1-5; a weak D match, TRBD1 (5 bases). Germline V gene data show CDR1 as KGHSH and CDR2 as LQKENI. V lost 3 bases to trimming and J lost 4 bases, with 13 bases between them. There are 15 residues in the CDR3. The CDR3 is CASSPQSQGNQPQHF. CDR3 nucleotide sequence: TGTGCCAGCTCACCCCAAAGCCAGGGAAATCAGCCCCAGCATTTT.

The chain couples TRBV9 to TRBJ2-5, with D perhaps matching TRBD1 or TRBD2 (6 bases each). V lost 4 bases, J lost 4 bases, and 17 bases lay in between. Germline values: CDR1 SGDLS, CDR2 YYNGEE. The length of the CDR3 is 15 residues. The DNA of the CDR3 is TGTGCCAGCAGCCTTGAATGGGGGGCCGGAGAGACCCAGTACTTC. Its protein product is CASSLEWGAGETQYF.

This clone was counted only a few times. V usage is TRBV15 and J usage is TRBJ2-5; no clear D gene. Germline values: CDR1 LNHNV, CDR2 YYDKDF (reference sequence). The CDR3 length is 14 residues. Trimming cost V 1 base and J 2 bases, with 8 bases left between them. The CDR3 protein is CATSRGHTQETQYF. CDR3 bases: TGTGCCACCAGCAGAGGCCACACTCAAGAGACCCAGTACTTC.

This clone was observed a single time. The rearrangement links TRBV2 to TRBJ1-1, with D tentatively TRBD1 (5 bases). This CDR3 is 13 amino acids long. Germline V gene sequence: CDR1 SNHLY, CDR2 FYNNEI. The V end lost 4 bases, the J end lost 11 bases, and 17 bases lay between the germline ends. In DNA, the CDR3 is TGTGCCAGCAGTGCCCAAGGGACGGGGGGGGCTTTCTTT. This sequence encodes CASSAQGTGGAFF.

The CDR3 sequence: CASAPLRGRELFF. The DNA of the CDR3 is TGTGCCAGCGCCCCACTTCGAGGCCGTGAGCTGTTTTTT. This chain uses TRBV7-2 with TRBJ2-2; no clear D. The CDR3 totals 13 residues. Trimming shortened V by 8 bases and J by 11 bases, and 18 bases separated the two germline ends. The germline CDR1 and CDR2 sequences are SGHTA and FQGNSA.

This chain connects TRBV7-2 to TRBJ2-7, with 8 bases matching TRBD2. Germline-derived CDR1 and CDR2 are SGHTA and FQGNSA. The CDR3 has 16 amino acids. V shed 2 bases and J 5 bases; nucleotides not matched to a gene: 11. For the CDR3, the DNA is TGTGCCAGCAGCTTACAGGCCGGACTAGCTTGGGACGAGCAGTACTTC. This gives the protein CASSLQAGLAWDEQYF.

The chain recombines TRBV6-5 with TRBJ1-1; D is perhaps TRBD1 (5 bases). Trimming took off 6 bases at V and 5 bases at J, with 19 bases between the two ends. CDR1 and CDR2 from the germline V gene are MNHEY and SVGAGI. The CDR3 has 15 amino acids. CDR3 in DNA: TGTGCCAGCAGCTACGGACACCCCGAGGAGACTGAAGCTTTCTTT. Protein sequence: CASSYGHPEETEAFF.

This chain uses TRBV2 with TRBJ1-2; D is ambiguous. With 11 bases removed from V and 8 bases from J, the gap between germline ends came to 18 bases. The length of the CDR3 is 12 residues. The germline gives CDR1 SNHLY, CDR2 FYNNEI. The CDR3 DNA reads as TGTGCCGACAAACGGGCTGCAGTGGGCTACACCTTC. Its protein product is CADKRAAVGYTF.

The chain has TRBV5-4 and TRBJ1-2, with TRBD1 as a possible D gene (6 bases). The V end lost 4 bases, the J end lost 4 bases, and 17 bases lay between the germline ends. The CDR3 is 15 residues long. Per the germline V gene, CDR1 is SGHNT and CDR2 is YYREEE (reference sequence). DNA of the CDR3: TGTGCCAGCAGCGGGGGCAGGGACACGTTCTATGGCTACACCTTC. Translated, it gives CASSGGRDTFYGYTF.

This chain joins TRBV6-1 and TRBJ1-1; no reliable D call. Between the trimmed V and J ends, which lost 5 bases and 5 bases, there was a span of 12 bases. Germline CDR1 MNHNS, CDR2 SASEGT. The CDR3 spans 13 residues. This chain's CDR3 is CASSLGGKTEAFF. Written as DNA, the CDR3 is TGTGCCAGCAGTTTGGGTGGGAAGACTGAAGCTTTCTTT.

The chain uses TRBV5-1 and TRBJ2-1; no clear D gene. Deletions cut 0 bases from V and 4 bases from J, with 11 bases between. This CDR3 comprises 15 residues. CDR1 is SGHRS and CDR2 is YFSETQ in the germline V gene. CDR3 sequence (DNA): TGCGCCAGCAGCTTGGCGGCCCCGGCGTACAATGAGCAGTTCTTC. Translation gives CASSLAAPAYNEQFF.

The chain uses TRBV6-5 and TRBJ2-7; no reliable D call. Per the germline V gene, CDR1 is MNHEY and CDR2 is SVGAGI. With 8 bases removed from V and 3 bases from J, the gap between germline ends came to 8 bases. The CDR3 extends over 11 amino acids. CDR3 residues: CASLTDYEQYF. Written as DNA, the CDR3 is TGTGCCAGCCTCACAGACTACGAGCAGTACTTC.

This chain uses TRBV6-6 with TRBJ1-4, with TRBD1 as a possible D gene (6 bases). The V and J ends lost 2 bases and 8 bases respectively, with 18 bases between them. Germline-derived CDR1 and CDR2 are MNHNY and SVGAGI (reference sequence). CDR3 length equals 16 residues. The CDR3 is CASSYRKTGLLEKLFF. CDR3 DNA sequence: TGTGCCAGCAGTTACCGAAAAACAGGGTTATTAGAAAAACTGTTTTTT.

CDR3 sequence: CASRTGTLNSPLHF. The CDR3 DNA reads as TGTGCCTCCAGAACAGGGACGTTGAATTCACCCCTCCACTTT. The chain carries TRBV10-3 and TRBJ1-6; D possibly corresponds to TRBD1 (6 bases). The CDR3 is made up of 14 amino acids. The V end lost 11 bases, the J end lost 7 bases, and 18 bases lay between the germline ends. Germline CDR1 reads ENHRY; CDR2 reads SYGVKD.